This T cell receptor (beta chain) stems from a study of identical twins. The V segment lost 2 bases and the J segment 6 bases; nucleotides outside the gene matches: 0. This CDR3 has 13 residues. Germline assignment: CDR1 MRHNA and CDR2 SNTAGT. Notes on the study in general: The study reached conclusions through statistical analysis that was cross-sectional, not following the same donors.

This clonotype was counted many times. The antigen remains undetermined. MiXCR, run by TCRdb on the 5' RACE reads, gives a single entry per CDR3 protein. The sample gives hundreds of thousands of distinct CDR3 sequences, about 12% of which show up once; roughly 7% is in the top ten. These data were likewise used in another study, on yellow fever vaccine responses in identical twins.

The TCR sequence derives from a woman younger than 30 in good health. The V call is TRBV6-4, the J call TRBJ2-1; TRBD2 aligns across 8 bases. Sequencing input: CD8+ T cells sorted from blood. The DNA of the CDR3 is TGTGCCAGCAGTGACGGGACTAGCAATGAGCAGTTCTTC. Its protein is CASSDGTSNEQFF.